This T cell receptor beta chain was obtained from a study of blood T cells in healthy people across ages. As for the study in general: T cells yielded about one barcoded beta molecule per two cells through template switching.

The sample providers were healthy Caucasian people from Russia, aged about 6 to 90. Sample-barcoded 5' priming and a J-beta primer mix drove a second PCR of about 6 to 12 cycles. The template-switch adaptor, which had 12 random nucleotides, put a tag on each cDNA molecule. TCRdb reprocessed the 5' RACE reads via MiXCR and lists one record per CDR3 protein. The sample has some 1.5 million distinct CDR3 sequences; about 28% are singletons. Whole-study results and caveats: The unsorted PBMCs prevented any conclusive comparison of naive versus antigen-experienced cells.

The CDR3 extends over 16 amino acids. Trimming shortened V by 7 bases and J by 2 bases, and 18 bases separated the two germline ends. Concerning this clonotype itself: Its antigen is still unknown.

The chain carries TRBV12-3 or TRBV12-4 and TRBJ2-1, with D tentatively TRBD2 (6 bases). Material for sequencing was blood. The receptor was derived from a woman aged 25 to 39 in good health. The CDR3 DNA sequence: TGTGCCAGCACCCCCTTGGGGGAGCGGGCCTACAATGAGCAGTTCTTC. It codes for CASTPLGERAYNEQFF.